The 22 T cell receptor beta chains listed next were all sequenced from one sample in a study of blood T cell repertoires in COVID-19. The assay was immunoSEQ multiplex PCR, and TCRdb's table has in-frame clones only and misses some. The table records roughly 74,000 clones, 75% to 90% of them present only once. Sequences were obtained from PBMCs or T cells enriched from blood (not recorded which). The receptor source for this set is a woman between 50 and 59 years old with acute COVID-19.

CDR3 loop: CASSSPGQGENIQYF. The CDR3 region has the DNA TGTGCCAGCAGCTCACCGGGACAGGGCGAAAACATTCAGTACTTC. This chain links TRBV5-4 with TRBJ2-4; TRBD1 aligns across 9 bases. Unmatched junction bases numbered 6, after V lost 3 bases and J lost 5 bases. The length of the CDR3 is 15 residues. Germline CDR1 and CDR2: SGHNT and YYREEE (reference sequence).

The chain joins TRBV11-1 to TRBJ2-5; possible D gene TRBD2, 6 bases. This CDR3 is 14 amino acids long. Trimming pared 4 bases from V and 2 bases from J, leaving 11 bases between. CDR1 SGHAT and CDR2 FQDESV come from the germline V gene (reference sequence). The CDR3 loop is CASSSLGGQETQYF. CDR3 nucleotides: TGTGCCAGCAGCTCCCTTGGGGGGCAAGAGACCCAGTACTTC.

DNA for the CDR3: TGTGCCAGTAGGCCTAGCGGGAGAAGCGGGTCCTACAATGAGCAGTTCTTC. This gives the protein CASRPSGRSGSYNEQFF. The chain is built from TRBV19 and TRBJ2-1, with TRBD2 matching over 10 bases. The V segment lost 6 bases and the J segment 1 base; nucleotides outside the gene matches: 9. In germline, CDR1 is LNHDA, CDR2 SQIVND (reference sequence). This CDR3 comprises 17 residues.

V and J are TRBV19 and TRBJ1-5; no firm D call. The CDR3 is 16 amino acids. V lost 3 bases to trimming and J lost 0 bases, with 12 bases between them. CDR1 is LNHDA and CDR2 is SQIVND in the germline V gene (reference sequence). CDR3: CASSILSGFSNQPQHF. DNA of the CDR3: TGTGCCAGTAGTATCCTTTCGGGGTTTAGCAATCAGCCCCAGCATTTT. Based on the CDR3 plus reference TRBV19 and TRBJ1-5, the full variable domain is DGGITQSPKYLFRKEGQNVTLSCEQNLNHDAMYWYRQDPGQGLRLIYYSQIVNDFQKGDIAEGYSVSREKKESFPLTVTSAQKNPTAFYLCASSILSGFSNQPQHFGDGTRLSIL.

V and J are TRBV6-1 and TRBJ2-5, with 7 bases fitting TRBD2. The V segment lost 2 bases and the J segment 5 bases; nucleotides outside the gene matches: 17. This CDR3 comprises 18 residues. Germline CDR1 is MNHNS and CDR2 is SASEGT. This CDR3 is CASSERFPLGGMWETQYF. The CDR3 DNA follows: TGTGCCAGCAGTGAAAGGTTTCCGTTGGGGGGGATGTGGGAGACCCAGTACTTC.

J is TRBJ1-2 and V is TRBV5-5, with 9 bases fitting TRBD1. Trimming removed 6 bases from V and 10 bases from J; junction bases left unmatched: 10. Looked up from germline, CDR1 is SGHKS and CDR2 is YYEKEE (reference sequence). There are 13 residues in the CDR3. DNA for the CDR3: TGTGCCAGCACTACAGGGGGCATGTTTGACTACACCTTC. Translating it yields CASTTGGMFDYTF. Combining the CDR3 with reference TRBV5-5 and TRBJ1-2 gives the whole variable domain DAGVTQSPTHLIKTRGQQVTLRCSPISGHKSVSWYQQVLGQGPQFIFQYYEKEERGRGNFPDRFSARQFPNYSSELNVNALLLGDSALYLCASTTGGMFDYTFGSGTRLTVV.

The gene calls are TRBV3-1 (or the pseudogene TRBV3-2) and TRBJ2-7; TRBD2 agrees at 8 bases. CDR3 length equals 14 residues. The junction had 13 bases not matched to a gene; V was cut back by 8 bases and J by 7 bases. Germline lookup yields CDR1 LGHDT and CDR2 YNNKEL (reference sequence). CDR3 sequence: CASSPSGTSKEQYF. The CDR3 DNA sequence: TGTGCCAGCTCTCCCTCCGGGACTAGTAAAGAGCAGTACTTC.

This chain links TRBV28 with TRBJ1-5; D gene uncertain. Germline loops: CDR1 MDHEN, CDR2 SYDVKM. Trimming left V 2 bases short and J 1 base short, with 12 bases between. The CDR3 length is 16 residues. CDR3 region: CASSLPEGGSNQPQHF. The CDR3 DNA reads as TGTGCCAGCAGTTTACCAGAGGGAGGGAGCAATCAGCCCCAGCATTTT. Full variable domain (missing parts from reference TRBV28 and TRBJ1-5): DVKVTQSSRYLVKRTGEKVFLECVQDMDHENMFWYRQDPGLGLRLIYFSYDVKMKEKGDIPEGYSVSREKKERFSLILESASTNQTSMYLCASSLPEGGSNQPQHFGDGTRLSIL.

This clone was seen a handful of times. In DNA, the CDR3 is TGTGCCAGTAGCCTCGGGTCAGCAAATGAAAAACTGTTTTTT. Its protein is CASSLGSANEKLFF. The chain employs TRBV19 and TRBJ1-4; no clear D gene. This CDR3 is built from 14 residues. V lost 6 bases, J lost 5 bases, and 13 bases lay in between. Germline CDR1 is LNHDA and CDR2 is SQIVND (reference sequence).

J is TRBJ2-1 and V is TRBV29-1; 10 positions agree with TRBD2. J was trimmed by 1 base and V by 8 bases; bases with no gene match: 5. CDR3 length equals 14 residues. Germline assignment: CDR1 SQVTM and CDR2 ANQGSEA. The chain's CDR3 is CSIGLADSYNEQFF. The CDR3 DNA is TGCAGCATAGGACTAGCGGATTCCTACAATGAGCAGTTCTTC.

This clone has only a few counts. The chain has TRBV29-1 and TRBJ1-5, with TRBD1 as a possible D gene (5 bases). The CDR3 loop spans 14 amino acids. The V gene's germline CDR1 is SQVTM and CDR2 ANQGSEA. The V end was cut by 6 bases, the J end by 4 bases, with 16 bases between. The CDR3 spells CSVKAGPGNQPQHF. DNA for the CDR3: TGCAGCGTGAAAGCGGGACCCGGTAATCAGCCCCAGCATTTT.

The chain uses TRBV12-2 and TRBJ2-3; no check of the table's D call, TRBD1, against the DNA was made. TRBV12-2 counts as a pseudogene. The CDR3 sequence is 14 residues long. CDR3 coding DNA: TGTGCAAGTCGCTTACAGGGTAACCCAGATACGCAGTATTTT. This sequence encodes CASRLQGNPDTQYF.

This chain uses TRBV14 with TRBJ2-1; D is ambiguous. CDR1 is SGHDN and CDR2 is FVKESK in the germline V gene. Trimming left V 1 base short and J 5 bases short, with 6 bases between. The CDR3 runs 13 residues. The DNA for the CDR3 is TGTGCCAGCAGCCAAGGAGCTAACAATGAGCAGTTCTTC. Translating it yields CASSQGANNEQFF.

V and J are TRBV29-1 and TRBJ1-4; tentative D call: TRBD1 (5 bases). The CDR3 runs 13 residues. Per the germline V gene, CDR1 is SQVTM and CDR2 is ANQGSEA. CDR3 coding DNA: TGCAGGAACGGCGGGACTACTAATGAAAAACTGTTTTTT. Translated: CRNGGTTNEKLFF.

The rearrangement joins TRBV6-2 or TRBV6-3 to TRBJ1-2; 7 nucleotides match TRBD1. The germline V gene has CDR1 MNHEY and CDR2 SVGEGT. V lost 4 bases and J lost 4; bases outside the gene matches: 6. The CDR3 is 14 amino acids. For the CDR3, the DNA is TGTGCCAGCAGTTCCCCGACAGGGTCCTATGGCTACACCTTC. It yields the protein CASSSPTGSYGYTF.

The chain uses TRBV9 and TRBJ2-1; 7 nucleotides agree with TRBD2. Trimming at V came to 0 bases and at J to 4 bases, leaving 4 bases not matched to a gene. The CDR3 has 15 amino acids. The germline V gene encodes CDR1 SGDLS and CDR2 YYNGEE. The CDR3 coding sequence is TGTGCCAGCAGCGTAGTCCTAGCGGCATACAATGAGCAGTTCTTC. It specifies CASSVVLAAYNEQFF.

The chain carries TRBV18 and TRBJ1-3, with 7 bases that match TRBD1. CDR3 length equals 15 residues. With 6 bases clipped from V and 0 bases from J, the junction kept 5 bases outside the gene matches. The germline CDR1 and CDR2 sequences are KGHSH and LQKENI. The CDR3 spells CASSGTASSGNTIYF. In nucleotides, the CDR3 is TGTGCCAGCTCCGGGACAGCGAGCTCTGGAAACACCATATATTTT.

This chain uses TRBV6-1 with TRBJ2-3; 10 bases fit TRBD1. Germline V CDR1 and CDR2: MNHNS, SASEGT. V gave up 4 bases and J gave up 5 bases; unmatched junction bases: 9. The CDR3 totals 16 residues. Here the CDR3 reads CASSAPRDRGGDTQYF. CDR3 nucleotide sequence: TGTGCCAGCAGTGCCCCCCGGGACAGGGGTGGAGATACGCAGTATTTT.

The V gene is TRBV5-4, the J gene TRBJ2-2; no clear D. The V end was cut by 4 bases, the J end by 3 bases, with 7 bases between. Germline CDR1 and CDR2: SGHNT and YYREEE (reference sequence). CDR3 length equals 13 residues. For the CDR3, the DNA is TGTGCCAGCAGCATCCGGGACACCGGGGAGCTGTTTTTT. Translated, it gives CASSIRDTGELFF.

The chain recombines TRBV2 with TRBJ2-2; 14 bases fit TRBD2. CDR1 SNHLY and CDR2 FYNNEI come from the germline V gene. Trimming cost V 6 bases and J 6 bases; bases outside gene matches: 0. This CDR3 is 14 amino acids long. Here the CDR3 DNA reads TGTGCCAGCAGGGGACTAGCGGGAGCCGGGGAGCTGTTTTTT. Protein: CASRGLAGAGELFF. Complete variable domain (other parts from reference TRBV2 and TRBJ2-2): EPEVTQTPSHQVTQMGQEVILRCVPISNHLYFYWYRQILGQKVEFLVSFYNNEISEKSEIFDDQFSVERPDGSNFTLKIRSTKLEDSAMYFCASRGLAGAGELFFGEGSRLTVL.

This sequence joins TRBV27 and TRBJ1-5; perhaps TRBD1 as D (5 bases). The CDR3 runs 13 residues. Germline V CDR1 and CDR2: MNHEY, SMNVEV (reference sequence). The V end lost 7 bases, the J end lost 4 bases, and 11 bases lay between the germline ends. In nucleotides, the CDR3 is TGTGCCAGCATGGGGCCAGCTAATCAGCCCCAGCATTTT. This gives the protein CASMGPANQPQHF.

The genes are TRBV14 and TRBJ1-2, with a weak D call TRBD1 (5 bases). CDR3 length equals 13 residues. Germline CDR1 is SGHDN and CDR2 is FVKESK. V dropped 4 bases and J dropped 5 bases, with 11 bases sitting between them. CDR3 sequence: CASSLIQEYGYTF. Here the CDR3 DNA reads TGTGCCAGCAGCCTAATACAGGAATATGGCTACACCTTC.